The sequence of this T cell receptor (beta chain) was determined in a study of T-cell reconstitution after alpha-beta-depleted transplantation in children. As it was prepared, the TCRbeta library received unique molecular identifiers. MiXCR, run by TCRdb on the PCR reads, gives a single entry per CDR3 protein. The data contain more than 450,000 distinct CDR3 sequences, 15% to 20% of them singletons. V was trimmed by 1 base and J by 1 base, leaving 16 bases between them. The germline V gene encodes CDR1 DFQATT and CDR2 SNEGSKA (reference sequence). There are 16 residues in the CDR3. This specimen consisted of PBMCs from the stem cell graft donor, obtained from the stem cell graft. This clonotype originated in a human donor who donated a stem cell graft to a child with acute lymphoblastic leukemia. The chain couples TRBV20-1 to TRBJ1-1; no reliable D call. CDR3 nucleotide sequence: TGCAGTGCTAGAGGGGTAGAAAGGGCAGGGAACACTGAAGCTTTCTTT. This codes for CSARGVERAGNTEAFF.